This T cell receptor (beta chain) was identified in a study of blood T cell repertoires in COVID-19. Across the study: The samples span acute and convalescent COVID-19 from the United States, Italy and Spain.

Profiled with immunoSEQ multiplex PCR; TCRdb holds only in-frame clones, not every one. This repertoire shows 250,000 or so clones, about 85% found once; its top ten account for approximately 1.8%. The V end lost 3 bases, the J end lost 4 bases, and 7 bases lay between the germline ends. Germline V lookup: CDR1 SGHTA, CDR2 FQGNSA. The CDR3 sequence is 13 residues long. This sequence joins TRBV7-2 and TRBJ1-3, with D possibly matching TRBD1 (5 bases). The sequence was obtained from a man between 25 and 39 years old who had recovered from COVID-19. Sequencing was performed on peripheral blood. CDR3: CASSFAGGNTIYF. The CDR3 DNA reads TGTGCCAGCAGCTTTGCAGGGGGAAACACCATATATTTT.